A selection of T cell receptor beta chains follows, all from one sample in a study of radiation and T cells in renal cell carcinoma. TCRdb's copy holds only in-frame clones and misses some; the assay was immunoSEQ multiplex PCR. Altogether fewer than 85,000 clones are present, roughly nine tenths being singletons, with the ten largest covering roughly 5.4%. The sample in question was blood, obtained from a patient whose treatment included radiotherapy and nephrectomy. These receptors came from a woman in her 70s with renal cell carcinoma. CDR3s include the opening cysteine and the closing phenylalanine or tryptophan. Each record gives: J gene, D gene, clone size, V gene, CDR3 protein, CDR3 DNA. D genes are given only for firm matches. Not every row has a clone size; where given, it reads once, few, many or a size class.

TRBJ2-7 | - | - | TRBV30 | CAWSWHGSYEQYF | TGTGCCTGGAGTTGGCACGGATCCTACGAGCAGTACTTC
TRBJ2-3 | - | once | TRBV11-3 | CASSLDLRGTDTQYF | TGTGCCAGCAGCTTAGATCTAAGGGGAACAGATACGCAGTATTTT
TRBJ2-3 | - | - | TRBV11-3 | CASSSSGTPDTQYF | TGTGCCAGCAGCTCATCCGGGACCCCAGATACGCAGTATTTT
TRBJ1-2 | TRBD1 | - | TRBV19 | CASSRKGQGVINYGYTF | TGTGCCAGTAGCCGAAAAGGACAGGGAGTAATTAACTATGGCTACACCTTC
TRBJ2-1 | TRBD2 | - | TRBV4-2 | CASSQSGGQGNEQFF | TGTGCCAGCAGCCAGAGCGGGGGGCAAGGCAATGAGCAGTTCTTC
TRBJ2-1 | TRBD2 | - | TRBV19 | CASRFSGGGYEQFF | TGTGCCAGTAGGTTTAGCGGGGGGGGTTATGAGCAGTTCTTC
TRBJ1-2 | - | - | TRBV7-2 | CASSPGTANYGYTF | TGTGCCAGCAGCCCTGGGACGGCGAACTATGGCTACACCTTC
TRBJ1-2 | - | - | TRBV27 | CASSLSGTNYGYTF | TGTGCCAGCAGTTTATCAGGGACCAACTATGGCTACACCTTC
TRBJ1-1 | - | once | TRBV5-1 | CASSLGGGTEAFF | TGCGCCAGCAGCTTGGGAGGTGGCACTGAAGCTTTCTTT
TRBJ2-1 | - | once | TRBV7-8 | CASSLGRGSNLEQFF | TGTGCCAGCAGCTTAGGCAGGGGAAGTAATCTCGAGCAGTTCTTC
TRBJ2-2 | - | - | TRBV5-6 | CASSLVLQGTGELFF | TGTGCCAGCAGCTTGGTATTGCAGGGGACCGGGGAGCTGTTTTTT
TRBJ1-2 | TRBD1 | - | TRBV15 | CATSRDRAGQGYGYTF | TGTGCCACCAGCAGAGATAGGGCGGGACAGGGCTATGGCTACACCTTC
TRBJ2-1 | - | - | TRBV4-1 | CASSQDGSISYNEQFF | TGCGCCAGCAGCCAAGATGGGTCTATTTCCTACAATGAGCAGTTCTTC
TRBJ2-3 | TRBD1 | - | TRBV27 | CASSLLGQPLSTDTQYF | TGTGCCAGCAGTTTATTGGGACAGCCTCTTAGCACAGATACGCAGTATTTT
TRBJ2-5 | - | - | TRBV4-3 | CASSQDLDLGETQYF | TGCGCCAGCAGCCAAGATCTCGACCTCGGGGAGACCCAGTACTTC
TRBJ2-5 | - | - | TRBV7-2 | CASSLRGGAQTQYF | TGTGCCAGCAGCTTACGAGGGGGGGCTCAGACCCAGTACTTC
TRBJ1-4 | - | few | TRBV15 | CATSRDLGEKLFF | TGTGCCACCAGCAGGGACCTGGGGGAAAAACTGTTTTTT
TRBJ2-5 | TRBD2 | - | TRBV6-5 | CASSYSPAGGSETQYF | TGTGCCAGCAGTTACTCCCCAGCGGGGGGTTCGGAGACCCAGTACTTC
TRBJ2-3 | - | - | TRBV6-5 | CASSYSTSWTDTQYF | TGTGCCAGCAGTTACTCGACGAGTTGGACAGATACGCAGTATTTT
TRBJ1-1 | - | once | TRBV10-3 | CAITSGAGLNTEAFF | TGTGCCATCACCTCCGGGGCGGGTTTGAACACTGAAGCTTTCTTT
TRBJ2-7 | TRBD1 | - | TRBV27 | CASSPGTVFSYEQYF | TGTGCCAGCAGTCCTGGGACAGTTTTTTCCTACGAGCAGTACTTC
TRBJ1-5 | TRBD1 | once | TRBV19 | CASSPGQGFDQPQHF | TGTGCCAGTAGTCCGGGACAGGGTTTCGATCAGCCCCAGCATTTT
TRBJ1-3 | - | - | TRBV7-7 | CASSLGSHSGNTIYF | TGTGCTAGCAGCTTAGGCTCACACTCTGGAAACACCATATATTTT
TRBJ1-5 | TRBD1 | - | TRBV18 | CASSRVRGTGDQPQHF | TGTGCCAGCTCACGGGTCCGAGGGACAGGTGATCAGCCCCAGCATTTT
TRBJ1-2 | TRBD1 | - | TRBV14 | CASSPRDSAFGYTF | TGTGCCAGCAGCCCCCGGGACAGCGCCTTCGGCTACACCTTC
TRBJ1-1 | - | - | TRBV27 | CASTPRNSDTEAFF | TGTGCCAGCACCCCTAGGAATAGCGACACTGAAGCTTTCTTT
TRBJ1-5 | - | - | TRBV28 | CASTVRENQPQHF | TGTGCCAGCACCGTCAGGGAGAATCAGCCCCAGCATTTT
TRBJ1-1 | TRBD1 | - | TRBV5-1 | CASSLGTGVPKTEAFF | TGCGCCAGCAGCTTGGGGACAGGGGTCCCCAAAACTGAAGCTTTCTTT
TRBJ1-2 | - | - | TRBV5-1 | CASSFGQTYGYTF | TGCGCCAGCAGCTTCGGACAGACCTATGGCTACACCTTC
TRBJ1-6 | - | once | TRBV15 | CATSREVADSPLHF | TGTGCCACCAGCAGAGAAGTGGCCGATTCACCCCTCCACTTT
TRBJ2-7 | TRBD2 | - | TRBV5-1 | CASSLVAGPYEQYF | TGCGCCAGCAGCTTGGTAGCGGGACCCTACGAGCAGTACTTC